These 16 T cell receptor beta chains were sequenced from one sample in a study of shared clonotypes between healthy human individuals (TCRdb year 2020). The method was the immunoSEQ multiplex PCR assay. Held by TCRdb, this immuneACCESS table contains in-frame sequences only and omits some clones. Under half of the omission traces to an unresolved V gene where checked; the cause of the rest is unknown. For this sample the table gives approximately 1,500,000 clones, of which roughly 96% were detected only once. The ten largest clones add up to about 1.2% of the sample. The sample consisted of naive CD4+ T cells sorted from blood. The cell subset or site label corresponds to: CD45RA+ positively selected. These receptors were taken from a man aged 30 to 45 in good health.

This chain links TRBV29-1 with TRBJ1-1, with D hard to call. V was trimmed by 3 bases and J by 3 bases, leaving 14 bases between them. The CDR3 runs 14 residues. Germline values: CDR1 SQVTM, CDR2 ANQGSEA. The CDR3 nucleotides are TGCAGCGTTGACAAAAAAGGGAGGGACACTGAAGCTTTCTTT. Amino acids: CSVDKKGRDTEAFF.

The V call is TRBV4-3, the J call TRBJ1-4; TRBD1 is a possible D gene (6 bases). This CDR3 comprises 18 residues. V shed 0 bases and J shed 3 bases, with 17 bases lying between them. Germline-derived CDR1 and CDR2 are LGHNA and YSLEER. CDR3 DNA sequence: TGCGCCAGCAGCCAAGAGGACGGCCGGGGGCTTTCTAATGAAAAACTGTTTTTT. Its translation: CASSQEDGRGLSNEKLFF.

Concerning this clone: Other DNA sequences of this sample code for an identical CDR3. CDR3 region: CASSLLGNEQFF. In DNA, the CDR3 is TGTGCCAGCAGTTTACTAGGCAATGAGCAGTTCTTC. The chain recombines TRBV28 with TRBJ2-1; no definite D call. The germline gives CDR1 MDHEN, CDR2 SYDVKM. With 2 bases removed from V and 6 bases from J, the gap between germline ends came to 5 bases. The CDR3 spans 12 residues.

Worth noting for this clone: The junction and the germline gene differ at one end; a read error may be behind it. This chain connects TRBV7-7 to TRBJ2-5; D is unclear. The CDR3 is 14 residues long. CDR1 is SSHAT, CDR2 FNYEAQ, per germline (reference sequence). This CDR3 is CASSLNGNQETQYF. CDR3 bases: TGTGCTAGCAGCTTAAACGGAAACCAAGAGACCCAGTACTTC.

The chain joins TRBV9 to TRBJ2-6; D not resolved. The CDR3 is 15 residues long. Germline-derived CDR1 and CDR2 are SGDLS and YYNGEE. Trimming left V 3 bases short and J 2 bases short, with 9 bases between. CDR3 nucleotides: TGTGCCAGCAGCGCCCGAAGCGCTGGGGCCAACGTCCTGACTTTC. Translated, it gives CASSARSAGANVLTF. Combining the CDR3 with reference TRBV9 and TRBJ2-6 gives the whole variable domain DSGVTQTPKHLITATGQRVTLRCSPRSGDLSVYWYQQSLDQGLQFLIQYYNGEERAKGNILERFSAQQFPDLHSELNLSSLELGDSALYFCASSARSAGANVLTFGAGSRLTVL.

The chain combines TRBV6-5 with TRBJ2-5; D uncertain. This CDR3 region has 12 residues. Germline V CDR1 and CDR2: MNHEY, SVGAGI. V lost 5 bases to trimming and J lost 5 bases, with 9 bases between them. CDR3 bases: TGTGCCAGCAGTCCCCCTGGGGAGACCCAGTACTTC. It translates to CASSPPGETQYF.

In regard to this clone: Distinct nucleotide sequences in the sample also encode this CDR3. The rearrangement joins TRBV28 to TRBJ2-2; D remains ambiguous. The CDR3 is 12 amino acids. Germline assignment: CDR1 MDHEN and CDR2 SYDVKM. The germline V and J ends were trimmed by 5 bases and 5 bases, with 6 bases remaining between them. The CDR3 sequence: CASSLETGELFF. The CDR3 region has the DNA TGTGCCAGCAGTCTAGAAACCGGGGAGCTGTTTTTT.

The chain joins TRBV4-2 to TRBJ2-1; TRBD2 matches 11 bases. Trimming took 2 bases from V and 5 from J; bases not matched to a gene: 5. The CDR3 runs to 16 residues. The V gene's germline CDR1 is LGHNA and CDR2 YNFKEQ. CDR3 nucleotides: TGTGCCAGCAGCCAAACTAGCGGGAGACTCAACAATGAGCAGTTCTTC. Protein sequence: CASSQTSGRLNNEQFF.

The chain employs TRBV6-4 and TRBJ2-7; the D gene is possibly TRBD2 (6 bases). This CDR3 has 13 residues. V was trimmed by 4 bases and J by 5 bases, leaving 12 bases between them. Per the germline V gene, CDR1 is MRHNA and CDR2 is SNTAGT. The DNA for the CDR3 is TGTGCCAGCAGTGCGACTAGTTCGCACGAGCAGTACTTC. This codes for CASSATSSHEQYF.

This clone was seen a single time. The chain joins TRBV7-9 to TRBJ2-7; D gene uncertain. Germline CDR1 SEHNR, CDR2 FQNEAQ (reference sequence). With 5 bases removed from V and 2 bases from J, the gap between germline ends came to 13 bases. This CDR3 has 14 residues. This chain's CDR3 is CASSPAAGPYEQYF. CDR3 DNA sequence: TGTGCCAGCAGCCCCGCCGCAGGTCCCTACGAGCAGTACTTC.

The rearrangement joins TRBV7-9 to TRBJ2-5; 9 bases are shared with TRBD2. The CDR3 is 15 residues long. The V gene's germline CDR1 is SEHNR and CDR2 FQNEAQ (reference sequence). Trimming removed 4 bases from V and 5 bases from J; junction bases left unmatched: 8. This chain's CDR3 is CASSSGTSPQETQYF. CDR3 bases: TGTGCCAGCAGCTCTGGGACTAGCCCCCAGGAGACCCAGTACTTC. The full variable domain, its missing parts supplied by reference TRBV7-9 and TRBJ2-5, is DTGVSQNPRHKITKRGQNVTFRCDPISEHNRLYWYRQTLGQGPEFLTYFQNEAQLEKSRLLSDRFSAERPKGSFSTLEIQRTEQGDSAMYLCASSSGTSPQETQYFGPGTRLLVL.

In the case of this clone: The sample holds other DNA sequences that translate to the same CDR3. The genes are TRBV5-1 and TRBJ1-1, with D possibly matching TRBD1 (5 bases). The CDR3 is 13 residues long. Trimming left V 4 bases short and J 1 base short, with 8 bases between. Germline assignment: CDR1 SGHRS and CDR2 YFSETQ. The DNA for the CDR3 is TGCGCCAGCAGCCCAACAGGGAACACTGAAGCTTTCTTT. Its translation: CASSPTGNTEAFF.

J is TRBJ1-1 and V is TRBV27, with 7 bases lining up with TRBD1. The CDR3 loop spans 14 amino acids. V lost 1 base, J lost 7 bases, and 6 bases stayed unmatched. The germline V gene has CDR1 MNHEY and CDR2 SMNVEV (reference sequence). CDR3 nucleotides: TGTGCCAGCAGTTTATGGGGAGGGGGCAGTGAAGCTTTCTTT. Translation gives CASSLWGGGSEAFF.

The chain combines TRBV6-6 with TRBJ2-4; possibly TRBD2 for D (6 bases). Germline-derived CDR1 and CDR2 are MNHNY and SVGAGI (reference sequence). Trimming cost V 6 bases and J 7 bases, with 22 bases left between them. CDR3 size: 16 residues. CDR3 in amino acids: CASSWGTPGPGNIQYF. The CDR3 region has the DNA TGTGCCAGCAGCTGGGGGACTCCGGGGCCGGGGAACATTCAGTACTTC.

This chain links TRBV11-2 with TRBJ2-1; maybe TRBD2 (6 bases). The CDR3 is 16 residues long. The V end lost 0 bases, the J end lost 9 bases, and 18 bases lay between the germline ends. CDR1 and CDR2 (germline): SGHAT, FQNNGV. CDR3 residues: CASSLDPGGGSGEQFF. As DNA, the CDR3 is TGTGCCAGCAGCTTAGATCCCGGGGGAGGTAGCGGTGAGCAGTTCTTC.

This clone was observed a few times. The chain has TRBV29-1 and TRBJ2-1; unclear D gene. The germline V gene has CDR1 SQVTM and CDR2 ANQGSEA. CDR3 length: 11 amino acids. V lost 7 bases and J 5 bases, leaving 9 bases between the germline ends. Here the CDR3 reads CSAIRDNEQFF. In nucleotides, the CDR3 is TGCAGCGCAATCCGGGACAATGAGCAGTTCTTC.